This entry is about one T cell receptor beta chain. The germline V gene encodes CDR1 LGHNA and CDR2 YNFKEQ. This CDR3 region has 13 residues. Trimming took off 3 bases at V and 3 bases at J, with 8 bases between the two ends. This sample is part of a study of technical replicates of blood from a handful of donors. Assay: immunoSEQ multiplex PCR; the TCRdb copy retains only in-frame clones and omits some. The profile covers over 50,000 clones, with around 86% appearing a single time and under 6.5% taken by the ten largest. V is TRBV4-2 and J is TRBJ1-1; D gene ambiguous. The TCR was taken from a human donor in good health. Some clones in this sample may be carry-over from other donors' samples. The sequenced sample consisted of PBMCs. CDR3 DNA sequence: TGTGCCAGCAGCCATCGCCGGGACACTGAAGCTTTCTTT. Protein: CASSHRRDTEAFF.